Presented here are 4 T cell receptor beta chains from one specimen sequenced in a study of tumor and adjacent non-tumor tissue in lung cancer. RNA was extracted from bulk tissue without any cell sorting. TCRbeta libraries were built with three rounds of nested PCR, modified from ARM-PCR. MiXCR, applied by TCRdb to the multiplex PCR reads, yields one record per CDR3 protein. The sample lists over 60,000 distinct CDR3 sequences; 55% to 85% were seen once. Sequencing was done on a sample of lung tumor tissue. All receptors derive from a man aged 55 to 70 with non-small cell lung cancer.

In this sample, this clonotype turned up many times. The CDR3 region is CAISGPKGDGYTF. Written as DNA, the CDR3 is TGTGCCATCAGTGGCCCTAAAGGGGATGGCTACACCTTC. The chain employs TRBV10-3 and TRBJ1-2; D is perhaps TRBD1 (5 bases). CDR1 ENHRY and CDR2 SYGVKD come from the germline V gene. The CDR3 runs to 13 residues. The V gene lost 4 bases and the J gene lost 6 bases, with 12 bases spanning the gap.

Remarks on this clonotype: A read error is likely, as this CDR3 ends without the conserved phenylalanine or tryptophan. It is unclear where the CDR3 begins or ends on the DNA, so no DNA is shown, and the CDR3 is as TCRdb lists it. This chain uses TRBV30 with TRBJ1-5; no DNA check was done on the table's D call, TRBD1. The CDR3 numbers 15 amino acids, ends counted. Per the germline V gene, CDR1 is GTSNPN and CDR2 is SVGIG (reference sequence). The chain's CDR3 is CAWSEKGRTNQPQHS.

For this clonotype: The junction departs from the called germline gene at one end, perhaps through a read error. The V and J genes are TRBV20-1 and TRBJ2-7; D might be TRBD1 or TRBD2, each matching 6 bases. Germline lookup yields CDR1 DFQATT and CDR2 SNEGSKA (reference sequence). The CDR3 sequence is 14 residues long. The CDR3 DNA reads as TGCAGTGCGGCCCCCGGGACAAGGAGGGACGAGCAGTATTTC. Encoded protein: CSAAPGTRRDEQYF.

With regard to this clonotype: One end of the junction does not line up with germline, which may come from a read error. Here the CDR3 DNA reads TGCAGTGTTAGTCGGTCCTCTGGAAACACCATAAATTTT. Translation gives CSVSRSSGNTINF. This chain joins TRBV20-1 and TRBJ1-3, with no clear D. This CDR3 has 13 residues. Germline V gives CDR1 DFQATT, CDR2 SNEGSKA (reference sequence).